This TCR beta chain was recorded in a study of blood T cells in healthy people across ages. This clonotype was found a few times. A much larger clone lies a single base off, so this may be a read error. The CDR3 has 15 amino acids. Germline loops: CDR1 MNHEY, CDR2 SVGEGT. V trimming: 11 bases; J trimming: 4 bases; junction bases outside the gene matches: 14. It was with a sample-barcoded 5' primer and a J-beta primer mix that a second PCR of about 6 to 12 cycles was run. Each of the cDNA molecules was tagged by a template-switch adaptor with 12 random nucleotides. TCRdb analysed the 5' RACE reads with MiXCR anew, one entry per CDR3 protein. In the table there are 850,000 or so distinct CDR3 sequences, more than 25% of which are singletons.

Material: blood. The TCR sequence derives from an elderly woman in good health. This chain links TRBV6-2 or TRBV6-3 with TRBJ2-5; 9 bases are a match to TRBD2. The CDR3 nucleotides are TGTGCCGCCAGTTGGTCTAGCGGGGCCGGAGAGACCCAGTACTTC. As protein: CAASWSSGAGETQYF.